These T cell receptor beta chains were read from a single sample in a study of blood T cell repertoires in COVID-19. Clones were sequenced by immunoSEQ multiplex PCR, and TCRdb holds only the in-frame ones, with some missing. The table lists under 70,000 clones, about 83% of them singletons, with 3.5% to 4.5% in the top ten. Sequencing was carried out using peripheral blood. The receptor set was obtained from a man between 45 and 60 years old with acute or convalescent COVID-19. CDR3s include the opening cysteine and the closing phenylalanine or tryptophan. The D gene is left open where the match is weak. The listing skips clone size in some rows; elsewhere it reads once, few, many or a size class.

v_call: TRBV19
j_call: TRBJ2-7
d_call: .
clone_size: .
cdr3_nt: TGTGCCAGTAGCGGGGTTAGCTCCTACGAGCAGTACTTC
cdr3_aa: CASSGVSSYEQYF

v_call: TRBV7-6
j_call: TRBJ2-1
d_call: TRBD2
clone_size: .
cdr3_nt: TGTGCCAGCAGCTTAGGGACTAGCGGGATAGGTGAGCAGTTCTTC
cdr3_aa: CASSLGTSGIGEQFF

v_call: TRBV18
j_call: TRBJ2-3
d_call: .
clone_size: .
cdr3_nt: TGTGCCAGCTCCCTAGTCACAGATACGCAGTATTTT
cdr3_aa: CASSLVTDTQYF

v_call: TRBV14
j_call: TRBJ1-1
d_call: .
clone_size: .
cdr3_nt: TGTGCCAGCAGCCAATATTTGAACACTGAAGCTTTCTTT
cdr3_aa: CASSQYLNTEAFF

v_call: TRBV11-3
j_call: TRBJ2-7
d_call: TRBD1
clone_size: .
cdr3_nt: TGTGCCAGCAAGGGACAGTCCTACGAGCAGTACTTC
cdr3_aa: CASKGQSYEQYF

v_call: TRBV28
j_call: TRBJ2-7
d_call: TRBD2
clone_size: .
cdr3_nt: TGTGCCAGCAGTCCAAGGGGAGCGGGAGGAAACTACGAGCAGTACTTC
cdr3_aa: CASSPRGAGGNYEQYF

v_call: TRBV5-6
j_call: TRBJ1-4
d_call: TRBD1
clone_size: .
cdr3_nt: TGTGCCAGCAGCACCCGGACAGGTATTAATGAAAAACTGTTTTTT
cdr3_aa: CASSTRTGINEKLFF

v_call: TRBV27
j_call: TRBJ2-2
d_call: .
clone_size: .
cdr3_nt: TGTGCCAGCAGTTTTTATTTTTGGGGGGATCGCACCGGGGAGCTGTTTTTT
cdr3_aa: CASSFYFWGDRTGELFF

v_call: TRBV11-2
j_call: TRBJ1-1
d_call: .
clone_size: .
cdr3_nt: TGTGCCAGCAGCCATTACAGGGCTGAAGGGAACACTGAAGCTTTCTTT
cdr3_aa: CASSHYRAEGNTEAFF

v_call: TRBV24-1
j_call: TRBJ2-3
d_call: .
clone_size: .
cdr3_nt: TGTGCCACCGAGGGGGGGATAGATACGCAGTATTTT
cdr3_aa: CATEGGIDTQYF

v_call: TRBV7-9
j_call: TRBJ1-1
d_call: TRBD1
clone_size: once
cdr3_nt: TGTGCCAGCAGCCACACGACAGGGTTAAAGGGGACTGAAGCTTTCTTT
cdr3_aa: CASSHTTGLKGTEAFF

v_call: TRBV11-3
j_call: TRBJ2-1
d_call: TRBD2
clone_size: few
cdr3_nt: TGTGCCAGCAGCTCAGGACTAGCGGGCAATGAGCAGTTCTTC
cdr3_aa: CASSSGLAGNEQFF

v_call: TRBV7-9
j_call: TRBJ2-7
d_call: .
clone_size: .
cdr3_nt: TGTGCCAGCAGAAGCTCAGGGGAAGGGGAGCAGTACTTC
cdr3_aa: CASRSSGEGEQYF

v_call: TRBV27
j_call: TRBJ2-3
d_call: TRBD2
clone_size: .
cdr3_nt: TGTGCCAGCAGTTTAGGGTGGCTAGCGGGGGACGCGGCGCAGTATTTT
cdr3_aa: CASSLGWLAGDAAQYF

v_call: TRBV18
j_call: TRBJ2-7
d_call: TRBD2
clone_size: few
cdr3_nt: TGTGCCAGCTCACCAGGGCTAGCGGGAGGCTACGAGCAGTACTTC
cdr3_aa: CASSPGLAGGYEQYF

v_call: TRBV12-3/TRBV12-4
j_call: TRBJ2-3
d_call: TRBD2
clone_size: .
cdr3_nt: TGTGCCAGCAGTTTAGGGGTGGTAGCGGGGGAGTATTTT
cdr3_aa: CASSLGVVAGEYF

v_call: TRBV11-3
j_call: TRBJ2-3
d_call: .
clone_size: .
cdr3_nt: TGTGCCAGCAGCTCCAGGGGTTTTGAGACAGATACGCAGTATTTT
cdr3_aa: CASSSRGFETDTQYF

v_call: TRBV13
j_call: TRBJ2-5
d_call: TRBD1
clone_size: .
cdr3_nt: TGTGCCAGCAGTCAGGACAGGGAGGAGACCCAGTACTTC
cdr3_aa: CASSQDREETQYF